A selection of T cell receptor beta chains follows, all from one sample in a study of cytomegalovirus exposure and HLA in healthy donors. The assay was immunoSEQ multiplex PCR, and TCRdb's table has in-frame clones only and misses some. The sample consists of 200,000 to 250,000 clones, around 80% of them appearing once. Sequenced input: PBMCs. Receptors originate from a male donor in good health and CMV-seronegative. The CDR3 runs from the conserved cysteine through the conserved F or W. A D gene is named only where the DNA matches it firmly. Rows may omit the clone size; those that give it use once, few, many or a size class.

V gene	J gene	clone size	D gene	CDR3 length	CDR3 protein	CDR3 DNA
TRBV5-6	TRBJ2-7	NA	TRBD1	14	CASSLQGNPYEQYF	TGTGCCAGCAGCTTACAGGGGAATCCCTACGAGCAGTACTTC
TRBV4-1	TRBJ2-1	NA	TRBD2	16	CASSQPTSAKYNEQFF	TGCGCCAGCAGCCAACCCACTAGCGCGAAATACAATGAGCAGTTCTTC
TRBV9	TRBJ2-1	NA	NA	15	CASSSQSVNYNEQFF	TGTGCCAGCAGCTCTCAATCGGTAAACTACAATGAGCAGTTCTTC
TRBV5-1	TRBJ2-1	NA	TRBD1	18	CATHYTPLGTADGNEQFF	TGCGCCACCCACTACACCCCTCTCGGGACAGCGGACGGGAATGAGCAGTTCTTC
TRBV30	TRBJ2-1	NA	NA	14	CAWSDGVVNNEQFF	TGTGCCTGGAGTGATGGTGTAGTTAACAATGAGCAGTTCTTC
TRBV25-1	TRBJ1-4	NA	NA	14	CASSGFGGNEKLFF	TGTGCCAGCAGTGGCTTTGGGGGGAATGAAAAACTGTTTTTT
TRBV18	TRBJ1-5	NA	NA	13	CASSPDNRGWRHF	TGTGCCAGCTCACCCGATAATCGAGGATGGCGGCATTTT
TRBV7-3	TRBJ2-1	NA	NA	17	CASSLIAGGPLNNEQFF	TGTGCCAGCAGCTTAATAGCAGGAGGGCCGCTGAACAATGAGCAGTTCTTC
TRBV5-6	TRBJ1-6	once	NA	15	CASSLGARGSTPLHF	TGTGCCAGCAGCTTGGGGGCCAGGGGCTCTACACCCCTCCACTTT
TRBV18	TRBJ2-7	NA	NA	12	CASSPRRDEQYF	TGTGCCAGCTCACCACGTCGGGACGAGCAGTACTTC
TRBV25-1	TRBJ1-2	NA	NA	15	CASSAIEGVSYGYTF	TGTGCCAGCAGTGCCATAGAGGGGGTAAGCTATGGCTACACCTTC
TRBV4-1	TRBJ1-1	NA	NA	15	CASSQPGSGGTEAFF	TGCGCCAGCAGCCAACCGGGGAGCGGGGGCACTGAAGCTTTCTTT